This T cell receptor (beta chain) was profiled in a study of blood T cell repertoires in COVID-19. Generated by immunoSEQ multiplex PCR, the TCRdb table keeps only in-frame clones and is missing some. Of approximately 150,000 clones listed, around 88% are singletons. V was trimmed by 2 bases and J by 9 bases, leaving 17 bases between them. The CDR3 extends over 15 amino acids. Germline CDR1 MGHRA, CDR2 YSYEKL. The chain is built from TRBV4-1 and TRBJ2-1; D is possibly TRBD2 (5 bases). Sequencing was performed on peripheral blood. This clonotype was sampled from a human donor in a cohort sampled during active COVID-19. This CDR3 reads CASSQLYSRRGEQFF. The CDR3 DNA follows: TGCGCCAGCAGCCAACTCTACTCCCGTCGGGGTGAGCAGTTCTTC.